The rows below give T cell receptor beta chains drawn from one sample of a study of blood T cell repertoires in COVID-19. Profiling relied on immunoSEQ multiplex PCR, and the TCRdb table lists in-frame clones only, not all of them. This sample has around 340,000 clones, with approximately 86% found just once. The material sequenced was peripheral blood. These receptor sequences come from a woman aged 60-75 years with COVID-19, enrolled during active disease. The CDR3 runs from the conserved cysteine through the conserved F or W. The D gene is left open where the match is weak. Where a row states a size, it is once, few, many or the class of an expanded clone; other rows omit it.

CDR3aa	CDR3nt	abundance	d_gene	v_gene	j_gene
CASSHPRTGTNEQFF	TGCGCCAGCAGTCACCCTCGGACAGGGACGAATGAGCAGTTCTTC	.	TRBD1	TRBV23-1	TRBJ2-1
CASSEVTRQGASSPLHF	TGTGCCAGCAGCGAGGTTACCAGACAGGGGGCTAGTTCACCCCTCCACTTT	.	TRBD1	TRBV9	TRBJ1-6
CASSQDLGTTVNSPLHF	TGTGCCAGCAGCCAAGATCTGGGGACAACAGTTAATTCACCCCTCCACTTT	many	.	TRBV4-2	TRBJ1-6
CASSGEGARETQYF	TGTGCCAGCAGCGGAGAGGGGGCCCGAGAGACCCAGTACTTC	.	TRBD1	TRBV5-4	TRBJ2-5
CASINRGGSEAFF	TGTGCCAGCATTAACAGGGGGGGATCTGAAGCTTTCTTT	.	TRBD1	TRBV6-5	TRBJ1-1
CASSVTGADGANVLTF	TGTGCCAGCAGCGTGACAGGGGCTGATGGGGCCAACGTCCTGACTTTC	.	TRBD1	TRBV7-3	TRBJ2-6
CASSSTVGGTTYEQYF	TGTGCCAGCAGCTCGACAGTGGGAGGGACGACCTACGAGCAGTACTTC	few	TRBD2	TRBV11-2	TRBJ2-7
CAWRPGQPYSNQPQHF	TGTGCCTGGAGGCCGGGACAGCCTTATAGCAATCAGCCCCAGCATTTT	.	TRBD1	TRBV30	TRBJ1-5
CASSLGFAGGEAFF	TGTGCCAGCAGTTTGGGCTTTGCCGGGGGTGAAGCTTTCTTT	.	.	TRBV6-6	TRBJ1-1
CASSGPGSGNTIYF	TGTGCCAGCAGCGGGCCAGGCTCTGGAAACACCATATATTTT	.	.	TRBV9	TRBJ1-3
CAWSSYSNYEQYF	TGTGCCTGGAGTAGCTACTCGAACTACGAGCAGTACTTC	.	.	TRBV30	TRBJ2-7
CSATRDQGTEAFF	TGCAGCGCTACCAGGGATCAGGGCACTGAAGCTTTCTTT	.	.	TRBV29-1	TRBJ1-1
CASSPAGSYGYTF	TGTGCCAGCTCACCGGCGGGGTCCTATGGCTACACCTTC	.	.	TRBV18	TRBJ1-2
CASSENTGSFREKLFF	TGTGCCAGCAGTGAAAACACAGGGTCCTTTCGAGAAAAACTGTTTTTT	.	.	TRBV6-1	TRBJ1-4
CASSLSGGLVGGELFF	TGTGCCAGCAGCTTAAGTGGCGGGTTGGTAGGCGGGGAGCTGTTTTTT	.	.	TRBV7-3	TRBJ2-2
CASSQDPTGTTDTQYF	TGTGCCAGCAGCCAAGATCCCACAGGGACCACAGATACGCAGTATTTT	few	.	TRBV14	TRBJ2-3
CASSRSSPTGEQYF	TGTGCCAGCAGTAGGTCCTCACCTACCGGGGAGCAGTACTTC	.	.	TRBV6-5	TRBJ2-7
CASSSTSWETQYF	TGTGCCAGCAGCAGCACTAGCTGGGAGACCCAGTACTTC	.	.	TRBV5-6	TRBJ2-5